A single sample gave rise to the 2 T cell receptor beta chains below, sequenced in a study of blood T cell repertoires in COVID-19. Produced via immunoSEQ multiplex PCR; TCRdb's table is partial and in-frame only. The top ten clones hold under 35% of a sample with some 48,000 clones, approximately 90% of them seen once. Source material: peripheral blood. These receptors were collected from a woman of 80 years or more with acute or convalescent COVID-19.

The gene calls are TRBV2 and TRBJ2-3; 7 bases are shared with TRBD1. V lost 5 bases, J lost 4 bases, and 3 bases stayed unmatched. The CDR3 is 13 residues long. Germline V gene data show CDR1 as SNHLY and CDR2 as FYNNEI. The CDR3 loop reads CASSSTGADTQYF. For the CDR3, the DNA is TGTGCCAGCAGTTCAACAGGGGCAGATACGCAGTATTTT.

The genes are TRBV30 and TRBJ2-5; D possibly corresponds to TRBD2 (6 bases). Germline lookup yields CDR1 GTSNPN and CDR2 SVGIG (reference sequence). V lost 2 bases to trimming and J lost 4 bases, with 14 bases between them. The CDR3 contains 14 residues. The CDR3 region is CAWSPLGSGETQYF. In nucleotides, the CDR3 is TGTGCCTGGAGTCCCTTGGGTAGCGGAGAGACCCAGTACTTC.